Presented here are 7 T cell receptor beta chains from one specimen sequenced in a study of CD8 T cells in Susac syndrome. Roughly 0.5 to 1 ug RNA was reverse transcribed with random hexamers. One entry per CDR3 protein results from TCRdb running MiXCR on the immunoSEQ multiplex PCR reads. The top ten clones hold 0.41% of a sample with roughly 110,000 distinct CDR3 sequences, approximately 94% of them seen once. Material: CD8+ T cells from PBMCs. Receptors were obtained from a human donor with Susac syndrome.

This clonotype is a singleton in its sample. The V and J genes are TRBV14 and TRBJ1-1, with 7 bases that match TRBD1. J gave up 4 bases and V 10 bases, and 9 bases lay outside the gene matches. The CDR3 is 13 residues long. CDR1 is SGHDN and CDR2 is FVKESK in the germline V gene. The CDR3 DNA reads TGTGCCACCACAGGGGATTTAGGCACTGAAGCTTTCTTT. Translating it yields CATTGDLGTEAFF.

The chain combines TRBV9 with TRBJ2-2; D is possibly TRBD1 or TRBD2 (6 bases each). Trimming took off 0 bases at V and 0 bases at J, with 9 bases between the two ends. From germline, CDR1 is SGDLS and CDR2 YYNGEE. The CDR3 sequence is 16 residues long. The CDR3 loop reads CASSVGGGSNTGELFF. In nucleotides, the CDR3 is TGTGCCAGCAGCGTAGGAGGGGGGTCGAACACCGGGGAGCTGTTTTTT.

The J gene is TRBJ2-3, the V gene TRBV7-2; the D call may be TRBD1 or TRBD2 (6 bases each). V was clipped by 1 base and J by 0 bases, with 11 bases between them. The length of the CDR3 is 16 residues. The germline gives CDR1 SGHTA, CDR2 FQGNSA. The CDR3 sequence: CASSLGGGTSTDTQYF. CDR3 coding DNA: TGTGCCAGCAGCTTAGGAGGGGGGACGAGCACAGATACGCAGTATTTT.

This chain uses TRBV15 with TRBJ2-7; the D gene is possibly TRBD2 (6 bases). The length of the CDR3 is 14 residues. Trimming shortened V by 3 bases and J by 3 bases, and 12 bases separated the two germline ends. Germline CDR1 LNHNV, CDR2 YYDKDF (reference sequence). The CDR3 DNA reads TGTGCCACCAGCAGGCGGGACGGCCACTACGAGCAGTACTTC. Its translation is CATSRRDGHYEQYF.

The chain uses TRBV4-3 and TRBJ2-1, with TRBD2 identical over 7 bases. The ends lost 0 bases at V and 1 base at J; junction bases unmatched: 3. This CDR3 has 16 residues. Germline assignment: CDR1 LGHNA and CDR2 YSLEER. CDR3 in amino acids: CASSQDLGGSYNEQFF. CDR3 nucleotide sequence: TGCGCCAGCAGCCAAGATTTGGGGGGGTCCTACAATGAGCAGTTCTTC.

V usage is TRBV9 and J usage is TRBJ2-5, with 8 bases aligning to TRBD2. This CDR3 has 14 residues. Looked up from germline, CDR1 is SGDLS and CDR2 is YYNGEE. Losses at the gene ends were 3 bases for V and 5 bases for J; bases not matched to a gene: 6. The CDR3 loop is CASSAPSGGETQYF. Written as DNA, the CDR3 is TGTGCCAGCAGCGCCCCCTCGGGAGGGGAGACCCAGTACTTC.

The chain joins TRBV20-1 to TRBJ1-1; TRBD1 matches 8 bases. Trimming took 5 bases from V and 1 from J; bases not matched to a gene: 3. The CDR3 has 13 amino acids. Germline V lookup: CDR1 DFQATT, CDR2 SNEGSKA (reference sequence). The CDR3: CSAQTGANTEAFF. In nucleotides, the CDR3 is TGCAGTGCTCAGACAGGGGCGAACACTGAAGCTTTCTTT.